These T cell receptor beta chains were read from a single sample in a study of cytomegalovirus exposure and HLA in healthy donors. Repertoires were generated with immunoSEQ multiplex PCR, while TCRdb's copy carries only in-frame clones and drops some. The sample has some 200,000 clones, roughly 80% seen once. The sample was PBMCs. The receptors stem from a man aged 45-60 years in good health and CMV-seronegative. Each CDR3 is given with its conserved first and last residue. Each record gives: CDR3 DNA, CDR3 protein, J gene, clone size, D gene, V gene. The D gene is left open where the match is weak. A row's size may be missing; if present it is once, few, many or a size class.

TGTGCCAGCAGTCTATATGGACTAGACGCGTACTTC	CASSLYGLDAYF	TRBJ2-5	NA	TRBD2	TRBV28
TGTGCCAGCAGCTTCCTCGGACAGGGTGAAGCTTTCTTT	CASSFLGQGEAFF	TRBJ1-1	few	TRBD1	TRBV11-3
TGTGCCAGTAGTACCAGCGGTCTTAACTACGAGCAGTACTTC	CASSTSGLNYEQYF	TRBJ2-7	few	NA	TRBV19
TGTGCCAGTAGTATGGGTCTGGGTAGCGGGACCTCCACCGAGCAGTACTTC	CASSMGLGSGTSTEQYF	TRBJ2-7	once	TRBD2	TRBV19
TGTGCCAGCAGTGGGACAGGGTTCTACGAGCAGTACTTC	CASSGTGFYEQYF	TRBJ2-7	NA	TRBD1	TRBV2
TGCGCCAGCAGCTCCCGGGTGGGACTCACGGTCTACGAGCAGTACTTC	CASSSRVGLTVYEQYF	TRBJ2-7	NA	NA	TRBV5-1
TGTGCCACCAGCAGGGAACAGGGAGAAAGTCAGCCCCAGCATTTT	CATSREQGESQPQHF	TRBJ1-5	NA	NA	TRBV15
TGTGCCAGCAGCATCCGAGTTTACAATGAGCAGTTCTTC	CASSIRVYNEQFF	TRBJ2-1	NA	NA	TRBV27
TGTGCCAGCAGTTTTCTTACATACAATGAGCAGTTCTTC	CASSFLTYNEQFF	TRBJ2-1	NA	NA	TRBV28
TGTGCCAGCAGCCCTCCCGGGACAGGTGATGGCTACACCTTC	CASSPPGTGDGYTF	TRBJ1-2	NA	TRBD1	TRBV4-2
TGTGCCAGCCCCACCGCAGGGATGCGGGAGCTTTGCGAGCAGTACTTC	CASPTAGMRELCEQYF	TRBJ2-7	NA	TRBD2	TRBV28
TGCGCCAGTACCAGCGGAGAGATGACAGATACGCAGTATTTT	CASTSGEMTDTQYF	TRBJ2-3	NA	NA	TRBV10-2
TGTGCCAGCAGCGTAGTATACAATGAGCAGTTCTTC	CASSVVYNEQFF	TRBJ2-1	NA	NA	TRBV9
TGTGCCTGGAGTGTAAAGGCAGGGGGCAGGTACGAGCAGTACTTC	CAWSVKAGGRYEQYF	TRBJ2-7	NA	TRBD1	TRBV30
TGTGCCAGCAGTGCGGGGGGCGGGAGGGATACGCAGTATTTT	CASSAGGGRDTQYF	TRBJ2-3	once	TRBD2	TRBV27
TGTGCCAGCCTCGACAGGGAGCAGTTCTTC	CASLDREQFF	TRBJ2-1	few	NA	TRBV2
TGTGCCAGCACGAGGCGGGAGGCTTCCTACAATGAGCAGTTCTTC	CASTRREASYNEQFF	TRBJ2-1	NA	TRBD2	TRBV6-1
TGCAGCGTTGAAGCTGGGGCAGGAAGGTTCTACGAGCAGTACTTC	CSVEAGAGRFYEQYF	TRBJ2-7	NA	NA	TRBV29-1
TGTGCCAGCAGCAAAGTTCTACAAGCGGGAGGAGGAAAGAACGCCAAAAACAGTCAGTACTTC	CASSKVLQAGGGKNAKNSQYF	TRBJ2-4	NA	NA	TRBV21-1
TGCGCCAGCAGCTTGGCTGACAGGGGGCAAGATACGCAGTATTTT	CASSLADRGQDTQYF	TRBJ2-3	NA	TRBD1	TRBV5-1